The clone carrying this T cell receptor beta chain occurred a few times. V dropped 5 bases and J dropped 3 bases, with 11 bases sitting between them. This CDR3 contains 13 residues. CDR1 SGHTA and CDR2 FQGNSA come from the germline V gene. Using RNA template, CDR3s of TCR alpha and beta were amplified with iRepertoire arm-PCR. One entry per CDR3 protein results from TCRdb running MiXCR on the multiplex PCR reads. The sample has around 350,000 distinct CDR3 sequences, roughly two fifths seen once. The data derive from a study of glioma-infiltrating T cells. The rearrangement joins TRBV7-2 to TRBJ2-7; D is possibly TRBD1 (5 bases). This clonotype was sampled from a human donor with low-grade glioma or glioblastoma, undergoing nonglioma brain surgery, or in good health (not recorded which). The sequencing sample was made of glioma tissue, nonneoplastic brain tissue, or PBMCs (not recorded which). The CDR3 region has the DNA TGTGCCAGCAGCCCAGGGATTCTCTACGAGCAGTACTTC. This translates into CASSPGILYEQYF.